These T cell receptor beta chains were read from a single sample in a study of shared clonotypes between healthy human individuals. Libraries were prepared by immunoSEQ multiplex PCR; TCRdb keeps only in-frame clonotypes and omits some of them. This table holds about 230,000 clones, over 60% found once. The specimen sequenced was memory CD4+ T cells sorted from blood. The receptors originated from a man aged 25 to 40 in good health. Each CDR3 is given with its conserved first and last residue. The D gene is left open where the match is weak. Rows may omit the clone size; those that give it use once, few, many or a size class.

clone size	J gene	D gene	V gene	CDR3 DNA	CDR3 protein
.	TRBJ2-7	.	TRBV28	TGTGCCAGCAGTCCAAATAGGGACACCTCCTACGAGCAGTACTTC	CASSPNRDTSYEQYF
.	TRBJ2-1	TRBD2	TRBV11-3	TGTGCCAGCAGCGGGACTAGCAGGCTGGGTGAGCAGTTCTTC	CASSGTSRLGEQFF
few	TRBJ2-2	TRBD2	TRBV6-1	TGTGCCAGCATCAGCGGGAGTAACACCGGGGAGCTGTTTTTT	CASISGSNTGELFF
.	TRBJ2-7	.	TRBV11-2	TGTGCCAGCAGCCGCAGTGGGCTGTCGGAGCAGTACTTC	CASSRSGLSEQYF
.	TRBJ2-7	.	TRBV18	TGTGCCAGCTCGCCAAGCATTGACACCTACGAGCAGTACTTC	CASSPSIDTYEQYF
.	TRBJ2-7	TRBD2	TRBV18	TGTGCCAGCTCACCACCCCGGGGCCGGGAGGGCTCCTACGAGCAGTACTTC	CASSPPRGREGSYEQYF
.	TRBJ2-3	TRBD1	TRBV29-1	TGCAGCGTAGGACAGGGGAACACAGATACGCAGTATTTT	CSVGQGNTDTQYF
.	TRBJ1-3	.	TRBV18	TGTGCCAGCTCACCGCCGTCAGGGAACTCTGGAAACACCATATATTTT	CASSPPSGNSGNTIYF
.	TRBJ1-2	TRBD1	TRBV5-6	TGTGCCAGCAGCCTGACGATCATGGGACAGCACTATGGCTACACCTTC	CASSLTIMGQHYGYTF
once	TRBJ2-7	.	TRBV5-1	TGCGCCAGCAGCTTGGATGTGGGCTCCTACGAGCAGTACTTC	CASSLDVGSYEQYF
.	TRBJ1-5	.	TRBV11-2	TGTGCCAGCAGCTTAGGAGAGTATGGGGGCAATCAGCCCCAGCATTTT	CASSLGEYGGNQPQHF
.	TRBJ2-3	TRBD2	TRBV9	TGTGCCAGCAGCGTGATAGCGGGAGGCCCCACAGATACGCAGTATTTT	CASSVIAGGPTDTQYF
.	TRBJ2-1	TRBD1	TRBV18	TGTGCCAGCTCACTTCTCCCCTCGGGACAGGGGTGGATTGAGCAGTTCTTC	CASSLLPSGQGWIEQFF
.	TRBJ1-4	.	TRBV5-4	TGTGCCAGCAGCTTACAGGGAGGGGGTGAAAAACTGTTTTTT	CASSLQGGGEKLFF
.	TRBJ2-7	.	TRBV21-1	TGTGCCAGCAGCCAGATACAGGGCCGTTGGGCCTACGAGCAGTACTTC	CASSQIQGRWAYEQYF
.	TRBJ1-1	.	TRBV2	TGTGCCAGCAAGAGGGAACAGGGCAACACTGAAGCTTTCTTT	CASKREQGNTEAFF
.	TRBJ2-3	.	TRBV5-4	TGTGCCAGCAGCTTGGGGACTCGCACAGATACGCAGTATTTT	CASSLGTRTDTQYF
.	TRBJ2-2	TRBD1	TRBV5-5	TGTGCCAGCAGCTGGGACAGGGCGGACACCGGGGAGCTGTTTTTT	CASSWDRADTGELFF
.	TRBJ1-2	TRBD1	TRBV6-9	TGTGCCAGCGGCGGGGACAGTCGATATGGCTACACCTTC	CASGGDSRYGYTF
.	TRBJ2-3	.	TRBV5-1	TGCGCCAGCAGCTTGGGAGGAGATACGCAGTATTTT	CASSLGGDTQYF
.	TRBJ1-4	.	TRBV18	TGTGCCAGCTCACCACTTCACGGGGATGGTGAAAAACTGTTTTTT	CASSPLHGDGEKLFF
few	TRBJ2-4	TRBD1	TRBV6-1	TGTGCCAGCAGACCTTTAGCAGGGGGAAAAAACATTCAGTACTTC	CASRPLAGGKNIQYF
.	TRBJ2-7	.	TRBV11-2	TGTGCCAGCAGCCCTGCGGGCTTCTTAAGCTACGAGCAGTACTTC	CASSPAGFLSYEQYF
.	TRBJ2-3	.	TRBV9	TGTGCCAGCAGCGTAGCTCCCCCAGATACGCAGTATTTT	CASSVAPPDTQYF
.	TRBJ1-2	.	TRBV28	TGTGCCAGCGGAAATGGCTACACCTTC	CASGNGYTF
.	TRBJ1-1	.	TRBV5-4	TGTGCCAGCAGCTTCGGGGGAGGCACTGAAGCTTTCTTT	CASSFGGGTEAFF
.	TRBJ2-7	.	TRBV19	TGTGCCAGTAGTCCCCCAAGGGCTAGCGCGTCCTACGAGCAGTACTTC	CASSPPRASASYEQYF
.	TRBJ2-3	.	TRBV29-1	TGCAGCACAAGGACAGATGCGTTCGCAGATACGCAGTATTTT	CSTRTDAFADTQYF
.	TRBJ2-1	.	TRBV7-2	TGTGCCAGCAGCTTAGATGGATACCCCTCAAATGAGCAGTTCTTC	CASSLDGYPSNEQFF
.	TRBJ2-7	TRBD1	TRBV19	TGTGCCAGTAGCCAAGGGGGCATCTCAGGGCAGTACTTC	CASSQGGISGQYF
.	TRBJ2-2	.	TRBV6-5	TGTGCCAGCACAGGAGGACCCGGGGAGCTGTTTTTT	CASTGGPGELFF
.	TRBJ1-3	.	TRBV29-1	TGCAGCGGGGGCCTCGACAGAACTGGAAACACCATATATTTT	CSGGLDRTGNTIYF
.	TRBJ2-1	.	TRBV19	TGTGCCAGTAGGATAGCAGCGGGTTCCTACAATGAGCAGTTCTTC	CASRIAAGSYNEQFF
.	TRBJ2-7	.	TRBV7-2	TGTGCCACCACAGATGCCTACGAGCAGTACTTC	CATTDAYEQYF
.	TRBJ2-1	TRBD2	TRBV29-1	TGCAGCGTTGAACGGGAGGGGACTGAGCAGTTCTTC	CSVEREGTEQFF
.	TRBJ1-4	.	TRBV28	TGTGCCAGCAGTTTACCCGGGACGGCTGAAAAACTGTTTTTT	CASSLPGTAEKLFF
.	TRBJ2-7	TRBD2	TRBV15	TGTGCCACCAGCAGAGATTTACCGGGACTAGCGGGAGCGGGCGAGCAGTACTTC	CATSRDLPGLAGAGEQYF
.	TRBJ2-7	.	TRBV2	TGTGCCAGCAGCCTAGGGTTTTTGCAGTACTTC	CASSLGFLQYF
.	TRBJ2-1	TRBD1	TRBV10-3	TGTGCCATCAGGTCCGGGACAGAGAACAATGAGCAGTTCTTC	CAIRSGTENNEQFF
.	TRBJ2-1	.	TRBV2	TGTGCCAGCAGCGCCCCGACCTACAATGAGCAGTTCTTC	CASSAPTYNEQFF
once	TRBJ2-3	.	TRBV10-2	TGCGCCAGCAGTGTGACAGATACGCAGTATTTT	CASSVTDTQYF
few	TRBJ2-1	TRBD2	TRBV6-5	TGTGCCAGCCGGGGGGATTCCTACAATGAGCAGTTCTTC	CASRGDSYNEQFF
.	TRBJ1-2	.	TRBV29-1	TGCAGCGTTGAAGAGGGCGGTGGGTATGGCTACACCTTC	CSVEEGGGYGYTF
.	TRBJ2-7	.	TRBV5-1	TGCGCCAGCAGCTTGGGGGCCGGTGCGCTGATTTACTACGAGCAGTACTTC	CASSLGAGALIYYEQYF
.	TRBJ2-2	.	TRBV2	TGTGCCAGCTTTGACAGGACTTCCACCGGGGAGCTGTTTTTT	CASFDRTSTGELFF
.	TRBJ2-5	.	TRBV7-8	TGTGCCAGCAGCTTAGCCCTGGGGAGGGGGCCAAAACAAGAGACCCAGTACTTC	CASSLALGRGPKQETQYF
.	TRBJ1-1	.	TRBV7-3	TGTGCCAGCAGCTTCGCTCAGGACACTGAAGCTTTCTTT	CASSFAQDTEAFF
.	TRBJ2-2	.	TRBV18	TGTGCCAGCTCACCGATGACCCTACAGGGTGGCACCGGGGAGCTGTTTTTT	CASSPMTLQGGTGELFF
.	TRBJ2-1	.	TRBV5-5	TGTGCCAGCAGCTTTACGACTCCTAATGAGCAGTTCTTC	CASSFTTPNEQFF
.	TRBJ2-3	.	TRBV6-5	TGTGCCAGCAGTCCTTCGGTCAGAGGTACGCAGTATTTT	CASSPSVRGTQYF
.	TRBJ1-1	.	TRBV6-5	TGTGCCAGCATTCCACAGGATATGGGCGCTGAAGCTTTCTTT	CASIPQDMGAEAFF